Listed here are 9 T cell receptor beta chains from one sample, sequenced in a study of T cell responses to AZD1222 COVID-19 vaccine. The table came from immunoSEQ multiplex PCR; TCRdb's copy has only in-frame clones and leaves some out. The sample comprises approximately 100,000 clones, over 85% of which are singletons, and 2.2% rests with the top ten. This specimen consisted of peripheral blood, obtained on day 0 of AZD1222 vaccination. The receptors were sampled from an adult in good health.

This clone was observed a single time. V gene TRBV9 combines with J gene TRBJ1-2; D remains ambiguous. Germline CDR1 SGDLS, CDR2 YYNGEE. CDR3 size: 17 residues. V was clipped by 0 bases and J by 2 bases, with 17 bases between them. The CDR3 region is CASSVDTSAFSNYGYTF. The CDR3 coding sequence is TGTGCCAGCAGCGTAGATACGTCTGCTTTCTCCAACTATGGCTACACCTTC.

CDR3 residues: CASSYVPGKRDYGYTF. The CDR3 coding sequence is TGTGCCAGCAGTTACGTACCGGGGAAGCGAGACTATGGCTACACCTTC. The chain recombines TRBV6-2 or TRBV6-3 with TRBJ1-2; D is unclear. Trimming took 2 bases from V and 3 from J, leaving 16 bases between them. Per germline, CDR1 MNHEY and CDR2 SVGEGT. The CDR3 runs 16 residues.

The CDR3 sequence: CSASRGLAGGGGELFF. CDR3 in DNA: TGCAGTGCTAGTAGGGGGCTAGCGGGAGGCGGCGGGGAGCTGTTTTTT. This chain joins TRBV20-1 and TRBJ2-2; 11 bases fit TRBD2. The junction had 10 bases not matched to a gene; V was cut back by 3 bases and J by 7 bases. The CDR3 contains 16 residues. Germline values: CDR1 DFQATT, CDR2 SNEGSKA (reference sequence).

The rearrangement links TRBV11-2 to TRBJ2-2; TRBD2 agrees at 7 bases. Germline trimming cut 3 bases from V and 1 base from J; bases unmatched to any gene: 5. CDR1 and CDR2 (germline): SGHAT, FQNNGV. The CDR3 is 16 residues long. The CDR3 bases are TGTGCCAGCAGCTTTCGGCTAGCGGAGAACACCGGGGAGCTGTTTTTT. It specifies CASSFRLAENTGELFF.

In this sample, this clone turned up once. This rearrangement joins TRBV14 to TRBJ1-1; D is ambiguous. V lost 1 base and J lost 1, with 7 bases in between. The CDR3 consists of 14 residues. Germline assignment: CDR1 SGHDN and CDR2 FVKESK. The CDR3 region is CASSQAGRNTEAFF. The CDR3 DNA is TGTGCCAGCAGCCAAGCGGGGAGGAACACTGAAGCTTTCTTT.

The CDR3 sequence is CASSLMGATNEKLFF. In nucleotides, the CDR3 is TGTGCCAGCAGCTTAATGGGCGCAACTAATGAAAAACTGTTTTTT. The chain couples TRBV7-6 to TRBJ1-4; D gene ambiguous. Germline values: CDR1 SGHVS, CDR2 FNYEAQ. V lost 2 bases to trimming and J lost 0 bases, with 7 bases between them. CDR3 size: 15 residues. Together with reference TRBV7-6 and TRBJ1-4, the CDR3 gives the full variable domain: GAGVSQSPRYKVTKRGQDVALRCDPISGHVSLYWYRQALGQGPEFLTYFNYEAQQDKSGLPNDRFSAERPEGSISTLTIQRTEQRDSAMYRCASSLMGATNEKLFFGSGTQLSVL.

This rearrangement joins TRBV10-3 to TRBJ1-2, with 7 bases lining up with TRBD1. The germline V gene encodes CDR1 ENHRY and CDR2 SYGVKD. This CDR3 is built from 13 residues. Unmatched junction bases numbered 3, after V lost 0 bases and J lost 8 bases. CDR3 in amino acids: CAISESTGDGYTF. DNA of the CDR3: TGTGCCATCAGTGAGTCTACAGGGGACGGCTACACCTTC.

This rearrangement joins TRBV5-4 to TRBJ1-2; unclear D gene. V lost 2 bases to trimming and J lost 1 base, with 12 bases between them. The CDR3 covers 15 residues. Germline V gives CDR1 SGHNT, CDR2 YYREEE (reference sequence). This chain's CDR3 is CASSFGPENNYGYTF. The CDR3 region has the DNA TGTGCCAGCAGCTTTGGGCCAGAAAATAACTATGGCTACACCTTC.

The chain has TRBV19 and TRBJ2-1, with 12 bases fitting TRBD2. Germline V gives CDR1 LNHDA, CDR2 SQIVND (reference sequence). The CDR3 extends over 15 amino acids. With 11 bases clipped from V and 4 bases from J, the junction kept 9 bases outside the gene matches. This chain's CDR3 is CASDPGLAGYNEQFF. In DNA, the CDR3 is TGTGCCTCCGACCCGGGACTAGCGGGTTACAATGAGCAGTTCTTC.